This TCR beta chain was recovered during a study of shared clonotypes between healthy human individuals. CD45RO-negative, CCR7-positively selected cells formed the naive CD8 fraction, excluding terminally differentiated effector memory CD45RA+ cells. Deletions cut 2 bases from V and 6 bases from J, with 9 bases between. CDR3 size: 13 residues. CDR1 MNHNS and CDR2 SASEGT come from the germline V gene. Study results and limitations: Compared with memory subsets, naive subsets generally had larger estimated richness. Clonotypes shared by all four donors outscored non-shared clonotypes in generation probability. Among several donors, roughly 5% of naive CD4 clonotypes were found in common.

In the study's own analysis: Filtering differed since immunoSEQ provided only junctions, with no quality scores. Sequencing used immunoSEQ multiplex PCR; TCRdb keeps in-frame clones, though not all of them. V and J calls and clone size are copied from that table; D and trimming were computed from the DNA. The sample comprises approximately 2,000,000 clones, just over 90% of which are singletons, and more than 1.5% rests with the top ten. In regard to this clone: The antigen is undetermined.

The chain links TRBV6-1 to TRBJ2-3; possible D gene TRBD2, 5 bases. Material: naive CD8+ T cells from PBMCs. The TCR comes from a man aged 18-30 years in good health. Some clones in this sample may be carry-over from other donors' samples. The CDR3 spells CASSESPGDTQYF. The CDR3 DNA reads TGTGCCAGCAGTGAATCGCCGGGGGATACGCAGTATTTT.